This is a list of T cell receptor beta chains from one sample in a study of CD8 T cells in ankylosing spondylitis. TCRdb reanalysed the 5' RACE reads using MiXCR and keeps one entry per CDR3 protein. Among 300,000 to 400,000 distinct CDR3 sequences listed, around 24% were seen once. The sequencing sample was made of blood, either unsorted or a sorted T cell fraction (not recorded which). Receptors originate from a male donor with ankylosing spondylitis. Both conserved end residues are part of each CDR3. The D gene is left open where the match is weak. Clone size is stated in some rows and not others, as once, few, many or a class when expanded.

V gene	clone size	J gene	D gene	CDR3 DNA	CDR3 protein
TRBV12-3/TRBV12-4	many	TRBJ1-2	NA	TGTGCCAGCAGTTTCGACATTACAGCCTATGGCTACACCTTC	CASSFDITAYGYTF
TRBV12-3/TRBV12-4	few	TRBJ1-5	NA	TGTGCCAGCAGTTTCCAGGGGAGCGTGGCCCAGCATTTT	CASSFQGSVAQHF
TRBV10-3	NA	TRBJ1-5	NA	TGTGCCATCAGTGATACTAACAATCAGCCCCAGCATTTT	CAISDTNNQPQHF
TRBV5-1	NA	TRBJ1-1	NA	TGCGCCAGCAGCTTGCTACCGGGACAGAACACTGAAGCTTTCTTT	CASSLLPGQNTEAFF
TRBV12-3/TRBV12-4	NA	TRBJ2-2	NA	TGTGCCAGCAGTCCCCTGACGGGCCGGGCGACCGGGGAGCTGTTTTTT	CASSPLTGRATGELFF
TRBV25-1	NA	TRBJ2-7	TRBD1	TGTGCCAGCAGCCCTGGATGGGACAGGGGAACCTACGAGCAGTACTTC	CASSPGWDRGTYEQYF
TRBV7-9	few	TRBJ1-2	TRBD1	TGTGCCAGCAGCTTCCCGACAGGGGATGACTATGGCTACACCTTC	CASSFPTGDDYGYTF
TRBV6-5	few	TRBJ2-4	TRBD1	TGTGCCAGCAGTTACCCTCGACAGGGATTGGACATTCAGTACTTC	CASSYPRQGLDIQYF
TRBV20-1	once	TRBJ1-4	NA	TGCAGTGCTTTTGGAGGGGCGGAGGTTGGAAAACTGTTTTTT	CSAFGGAEVGKLFF
TRBV28	NA	TRBJ1-5	TRBD1	TGTGCCAGCAGTTTAGGAGGGGGCGCGAGCAATCAGCCCCAGCATTTT	CASSLGGGASNQPQHF
TRBV12-3/TRBV12-4	NA	TRBJ1-4	NA	TGTGCCAGCAGTTCGTCCGCTAAAGAAAAACTGCTTTTT	CASSSSAKEKLLF
TRBV5-1	few	TRBJ2-3	TRBD1	TGCGCCACGTACCGGGACAGGCGTTCAGATACGCAGTATTTT	CATYRDRRSDTQYF
TRBV12-3/TRBV12-4	NA	TRBJ2-7	TRBD2	TGTGCCAGCACCCAAGGCCGGGGGGTGGGCTACGAGCAGTACTTC	CASTQGRGVGYEQYF
TRBV27	NA	TRBJ1-1	NA	TGTGCGACCGGACAGTTTCCCACTGAAGCTTTCTTT	CATGQFPTEAFF
TRBV10-3	few	TRBJ1-1	NA	TGTGCCATCAGTGAGTCTTCGGGAAACACTGAAGCTTTCTTT	CAISESSGNTEAFF
TRBV29-1	few	TRBJ1-2	NA	TGCAGCGTTGAAAAGGGGGAAGGAGGCTACACCTTC	CSVEKGEGGYTF
TRBV20-1	few	TRBJ1-2	NA	TGCAGTGCTAAAGGGACACCCCAGGGGATATATGGCTACACCTTC	CSAKGTPQGIYGYTF
TRBV3-1	few	TRBJ2-5	TRBD2	TGTGCCACCGGGACTAGCGGGAGGGAGACCCAGTACTTC	CATGTSGRETQYF
TRBV6-5	NA	TRBJ2-1	NA	TGTGCCAGCAGTTACACTCTCCTCGCGGGCGGCAACAATGAGCAGTTCTTC	CASSYTLLAGGNNEQFF
TRBV7-3	NA	TRBJ2-7	NA	TGTGCCAGCAGCCCTGCCTCCTACGAGCAGTACTTC	CASSPASYEQYF
TRBV7-2	few	TRBJ2-7	NA	TGTGCCAGCAGCACCCGGCCGGTTTCCTACGAGCAGTACTTC	CASSTRPVSYEQYF
TRBV4-1	NA	TRBJ2-1	TRBD2	TGCGCCAGCAGCCTCGCTAGCGGCGCTGAGCAGTTCTTC	CASSLASGAEQFF
TRBV20-1	few	TRBJ1-2	NA	TGCAGTGCCACATCAAACTATGGCTACACCTTC	CSATSNYGYTF
TRBV5-1	few	TRBJ2-1	NA	TGCGCCAGCAGCCTCAACTGGGGTCTCGACAATGAGCAGTTCTTC	CASSLNWGLDNEQFF
TRBV29-1	NA	TRBJ1-4	TRBD1	TGCAGCTTCCGGGACAGTAATTTTGAAAAACTGTTTTTT	CSFRDSNFEKLFF
TRBV15	NA	TRBJ1-5	NA	TGTGCCACCAGCCGACACAGCCCTAGCAATCAGCCCCAGCATTTT	CATSRHSPSNQPQHF
TRBV27	few	TRBJ2-7	TRBD2	TGTGCCAGCAGTTTACTCCCACTAGCGTCCGAGCAGTACTTC	CASSLLPLASEQYF
TRBV12-3/TRBV12-4	NA	TRBJ1-5	NA	TGTGCCAGCAGTTTTGCCCTTCGAAATCAGCCCCAGCATTTT	CASSFALRNQPQHF
TRBV4-1	few	TRBJ1-1	NA	TGCGCCAGCAGCCCGGGTATAGTGAACACTGAAGCTTTCTTT	CASSPGIVNTEAFF